Below are 27 T cell receptor beta chains sequenced from a single sample in a study of blood T cell repertoires in COVID-19 (dated by TCRdb to the early 2020s). The library was made by the immunoSEQ multiplex PCR assay. TCRdb provides this immuneACCESS table in a form limited to in-frame rearrangements. Some clones are lacking; in checked studies, under half of them reflect an unresolved V gene, and why the rest are absent is not known. Recorded for this sample are around 330,000 clones; about 89% of them occurred a single time. The ten largest clones represent over 8% of the sample. The sample consisted of PBMCs or T cells enriched from blood (not recorded which). The receptor source for this set is a woman aged 40 to 49 who had recovered from COVID-19.

The V call is TRBV4-1, the J call TRBJ1-5; perhaps TRBD1 as D (6 bases). Trimming stripped 1 base from V and 4 bases from J, with 11 bases between. The CDR3 runs 15 residues. Germline loops: CDR1 MGHRA, CDR2 YSYEKL. The CDR3 here is CASSQAGTGNQPQHF. CDR3 DNA: TGCGCCAGCAGCCAAGCAGGCACAGGGAATCAGCCCCAGCATTTT.

This clone was counted a single time. The chain is built from TRBV28 and TRBJ2-3; 10 bases are a match to TRBD2. Germline V gives CDR1 MDHEN, CDR2 SYDVKM. Trimming removed 10 bases from V and 0 bases from J; junction bases left unmatched: 13. The CDR3 is made up of 17 amino acids. For the CDR3, the DNA is TGTGCCACCGAGGTCCCACCTAGCGGGGGAAGCACAGATACGCAGTATTTT. It encodes CATEVPPSGGSTDTQYF.

The V and J genes are TRBV27 and TRBJ1-2; 7 nucleotides agree with TRBD1. The CDR3 totals 14 residues. Trimming removed 7 bases from V and 0 bases from J; junction bases left unmatched: 5. Germline assignment: CDR1 MNHEY and CDR2 SMNVEV (reference sequence). CDR3 coding DNA: TGTGCCAGCAAACCGGGACAGACTAACTATGGCTACACCTTC. As protein: CASKPGQTNYGYTF.

The chain uses TRBV19 and TRBJ1-2, with a tentative D call TRBD1 (5 bases). V lost 3 bases, J lost 7 bases, and 18 bases lay in between. The CDR3 spans 15 residues. Germline CDR1 LNHDA, CDR2 SQIVND (reference sequence). The CDR3 coding sequence is TGTGCCAGTAGTATTAACCCGCAGGGAACAAGTGGCTACACCTTC. Protein: CASSINPQGTSGYTF.

V gene TRBV7-2 combines with J gene TRBJ1-2, with 8 bases aligning to TRBD1. J was trimmed by 7 bases and V by 5 bases; bases with no gene match: 12. CDR3 length: 15 residues. Germline CDR1 SGHTA, CDR2 FQGNSA. The CDR3 loop reads CASSPLRTGLFGYTF. The DNA for the CDR3 is TGTGCCAGCAGCCCTCTTCGGACAGGGCTCTTTGGCTACACCTTC.

This clone was recorded only once. Other DNA sequences within the sample encode an identical CDR3. The V call is TRBV6-5, the J call TRBJ1-4, with 7 nucleotides matching TRBD1. The V and J ends lost 6 bases and 6 bases, in that order; junction bases with no gene match: 7. Germline values: CDR1 MNHEY, CDR2 SVGAGI. The CDR3 extends over 14 amino acids. The DNA of the CDR3 is TGTGCCAGCAGCAGCCAGGGGGATGATGAAAAACTGTTTTTT. It translates to CASSSQGDDEKLFF.

CDR3 residues: CASTRQGAGGTEAFF. The CDR3 DNA reads TGTGCCAGCACCAGACAGGGGGCGGGTGGAACTGAAGCTTTCTTT. The rearrangement links TRBV5-4 to TRBJ1-1, with TRBD1 identical over 10 bases. V was clipped by 6 bases and J by 5 bases; unmatched bases: 10. This CDR3 spans 15 amino acids. In germline, CDR1 is SGHNT, CDR2 YYREEE (reference sequence). The whole variable domain, filled in from reference TRBV5-4 and TRBJ1-1, reads ETGVTQSPTHLIKTRGQQVTLRCSSQSGHNTVSWYQQALGQGPQFIFQYYREEENGRGNFPPRFSGLQFPNYSSELNVNALELDDSALYLCASTRQGAGGTEAFFGQGTRLTVV.

The chain couples TRBV3-1 (or the pseudogene TRBV3-2) to TRBJ1-4; TRBD1 matches 7 bases. CDR1 and CDR2 from the germline V gene are LGHDT and YNNKEL (reference sequence). The J segment lost 0 bases and the V segment lost 0 bases, leaving 4 bases of the junction unmatched. The CDR3 spans 17 residues. CDR3 DNA: TGTGCCAGCAGCCAAGAGGACAGGTTTGCAACTAATGAAAAACTGTTTTTT. Its translation is CASSQEDRFATNEKLFF.

The rearrangement uses TRBV30 and TRBJ2-1, with 13 nucleotides matching TRBD2. Trimming took 3 bases from V and 5 from J; bases not matched to a gene: 13. There are 18 residues in the CDR3. Germline V CDR1 and CDR2: GTSNPN, SVGIG (reference sequence). The CDR3 sequence is CAWSPPPGTSGAHNEQFF. The CDR3 coding sequence is TGTGCCTGGAGCCCCCCACCCGGGACTAGCGGGGCCCACAATGAGCAGTTCTTC.

The chain links TRBV6-1 to TRBJ1-5; possible D gene TRBD1, 6 bases. Germline V gene lookup returns CDR1 MNHNS and CDR2 SASEGT. The CDR3 consists of 14 residues. The V and J ends lost 0 bases and 9 bases respectively, with 12 bases between them. CDR3 in amino acids: CASSEAGGGMPQHF. The DNA of the CDR3 is TGTGCCAGCAGTGAAGCCGGCGGGGGCATGCCCCAGCATTTT.

V usage is TRBV2 and J usage is TRBJ2-7; 10 nucleotides match TRBD2. CDR1 is SNHLY, CDR2 FYNNEI, per germline. The CDR3 runs to 15 residues. Trimming took 3 bases from V and 0 from J; bases not matched to a gene: 2. The CDR3 protein is CASSDWTSGSYEQYF. CDR3 nucleotide sequence: TGTGCCAGCAGTGACTGGACTAGCGGCTCCTACGAGCAGTACTTC.

The chain couples TRBV28 to TRBJ2-3, with D perhaps TRBD2 (6 bases). CDR1 is MDHEN, CDR2 SYDVKM, per germline. The CDR3 runs 17 residues. V dropped 7 bases and J dropped 2 bases, with 22 bases sitting between them. The CDR3 region has the DNA TGTGCCAGCATACCCTATAGCTGGGGGGTGGTCACAGATACGCAGTATTTT. This encodes CASIPYSWGVVTDTQYF.

V usage is TRBV5-5 and J usage is TRBJ2-5; 14 nucleotides align to TRBD2. Germline CDR1 SGHKS, CDR2 YYEKEE (reference sequence). The V and J ends lost 1 base and 5 bases, in that order; junction bases with no gene match: 7. The CDR3 consists of 17 residues. The CDR3 loop reads CASSLTTSGRGRETQYF. The CDR3 region has the DNA TGTGCCAGCAGCTTGACGACTAGCGGGAGGGGTCGGGAGACCCAGTACTTC.

The rearrangement links TRBV6-9 to TRBJ2-7, with TRBD1 matching over 10 bases. CDR1 is MNHGY, CDR2 SVAAGI, per germline. The CDR3 consists of 15 residues. The J segment lost 1 base and the V segment lost 7 bases, leaving 7 bases of the junction unmatched. The CDR3 spells CASNPPGQGSYEQYF. CDR3 sequence (DNA): TGTGCCAGCAACCCCCCGGGACAGGGGTCCTACGAGCAGTACTTC.

V usage is TRBV9 and J usage is TRBJ2-7, with TRBD2 identical over 12 bases. CDR1 is SGDLS and CDR2 is YYNGEE in the germline V gene. The CDR3 loop spans 15 amino acids. V trimming: 2 bases; J trimming: 2 bases; junction bases outside the gene matches: 2. For the CDR3, the DNA is TGTGCCAGCAGCGTTTCTAGCGGGGGGGCCTACGAGCAGTACTTC. It yields the protein CASSVSSGGAYEQYF. Looking up the rest from reference TRBV9 and TRBJ2-7 gives the full variable domain: DSGVTQTPKHLITATGQRVTLRCSPRSGDLSVYWYQQSLDQGLQFLIQYYNGEERAKGNILERFSAQQFPDLHSELNLSSLELGDSALYFCASSVSSGGAYEQYFGPGTRLTVT.

The count of this clone is one. CDR3 DNA: TGTGCCAGCAGCCTACAGGGGGGGGGAAACATTCAGTACTTC. This translates into CASSLQGGGNIQYF. The chain recombines TRBV27 with TRBJ2-4; possibly TRBD1 for D (8 bases). Germline V gives CDR1 MNHEY, CDR2 SMNVEV (reference sequence). V dropped 6 bases and J dropped 6 bases, with 15 bases sitting between them. CDR3 size: 14 residues.

This chain joins TRBV28 and TRBJ1-1; no definite D call. The CDR3 length is 14 residues. Per germline, CDR1 MDHEN and CDR2 SYDVKM. Trimming left V 1 base short and J 4 bases short, with 10 bases between. Here the CDR3 DNA reads TGTGCCAGCAGTTTATATAGTCCCGCCACTGAAGCTTTCTTT. Translated: CASSLYSPATEAFF.

The chain joins TRBV2 to TRBJ2-1; D is perhaps TRBD1 (6 bases). Germline V gene lookup returns CDR1 SNHLY and CDR2 FYNNEI. V lost 11 bases to trimming and J lost 7 bases, with 21 bases between them. This CDR3 is built from 14 residues. CDR3 amino acids: CAGFRDTGVNEQFF. The DNA of the CDR3 is TGTGCCGGGTTCCGGGACACCGGAGTAAATGAGCAGTTCTTC.

J is TRBJ2-7 and V is TRBV2; D gene unclear. Trimming left V 0 bases short and J 2 bases short, with 5 bases between. The germline CDR1 and CDR2 sequences are SNHLY and FYNNEI. This CDR3 is built from 13 residues. DNA of the CDR3: TGTGCCAGCAGTGAAGCCCCGGCCTACGAGCAGTACTTC. Its translation: CASSEAPAYEQYF.

This chain connects TRBV15 to TRBJ1-4; 8 bases are a match to TRBD1. The CDR3 length is 15 residues. Germline assignment: CDR1 LNHNV and CDR2 YYDKDF (reference sequence). J lost 3 bases, V lost 3 bases, and 3 bases had no gene match. The CDR3 sequence is CATSSDRGANEKLFF. The CDR3 DNA reads as TGTGCCACCAGCAGCGACAGGGGAGCTAATGAAAAACTGTTTTTT.

This chain joins TRBV19 and TRBJ2-1, with a tentative D call TRBD2 (6 bases). Germline V gene lookup returns CDR1 LNHDA and CDR2 SQIVND (reference sequence). Trimming removed 3 bases from V and 7 bases from J, with 16 bases in between. The CDR3 is 15 residues long. CDR3 in amino acids: CASSMGLPGENEQFF. The CDR3 DNA follows: TGTGCCAGTAGTATGGGACTCCCCGGGGAGAATGAGCAGTTCTTC.

J is TRBJ2-2 and V is TRBV9; perhaps TRBD2 as D (5 bases). Per the germline V gene, CDR1 is SGDLS and CDR2 is YYNGEE. The CDR3 spans 15 residues. V shed 0 bases and J shed 3 bases, with 9 bases lying between them. The CDR3 region is CASSVAGLDTGELFF. DNA for the CDR3: TGTGCCAGCAGCGTAGCCGGACTCGACACCGGGGAGCTGTTTTTT.

This chain links TRBV2 with TRBJ1-3, with 7 positions matching TRBD1. The germline gives CDR1 SNHLY, CDR2 FYNNEI. Trimming removed 10 bases from V and 0 bases from J; junction bases left unmatched: 15. The CDR3 sequence is 17 residues long. This chain's CDR3 is CAIFATGQTFSGNTIYF. The CDR3 DNA follows: TGTGCCATCTTTGCCACGGGACAGACCTTCTCTGGAAACACCATATATTTT.

This clone was recorded once. V usage is TRBV10-1 and J usage is TRBJ2-7; perhaps TRBD1 as D (5 bases). The CDR3 consists of 14 residues. Germline V gene data show CDR1 as WNHNN and CDR2 as SYGVQD (reference sequence). Trimming shortened V by 0 bases and J by 6 bases, and 12 bases separated the two germline ends. Here the CDR3 DNA reads TGCGCCAGCAGTGAGTCAGCAGGGTCTGGCGAGCAGTACTTC. This encodes CASSESAGSGEQYF.

The rearrangement links TRBV3-1 (or the pseudogene TRBV3-2) to TRBJ2-2; 7 nucleotides match TRBD1. V was clipped by 1 base and J by 3 bases; unmatched bases: 5. CDR3 length: 16 amino acids. Germline V gene data show CDR1 as LGHDT and CDR2 as YNNKEL (reference sequence). In DNA, the CDR3 is TGTGCCAGCAGCCAAGGGCCAGGGGGACACACCGGGGAGCTGTTTTTT. Protein product: CASSQGPGGHTGELFF.

The chain has TRBV4-3 and TRBJ2-7; TRBD2 matches at 12 bases. Germline-derived CDR1 and CDR2 are LGHNA and YSLEER. The CDR3 length is 19 residues. Unmatched junction bases numbered 11, after V lost 0 bases and J lost 2 bases. The CDR3 DNA is TGCGCCAGCAGCCAAGATCCCCCGACTAGCGGGGGCCTCCCCTACGAGCAGTACTTC. Translated, it gives CASSQDPPTSGGLPYEQYF.

The gene calls are TRBV6-5 and TRBJ1-3; 7 bases map to TRBD1. Per the germline V gene, CDR1 is MNHEY and CDR2 is SVGAGI. V dropped 0 bases and J dropped 4; count of bases not matched to a gene: 3. This CDR3 is built from 15 residues. The CDR3 loop is CASSYSGTDGNTIYF. The CDR3 nucleotides read TGTGCCAGCAGTTACTCGGGGACAGACGGAAACACCATATATTTT.